This is a list of T cell receptor beta chains from one sample in a study of T cells after yellow fever vaccination. A single record per CDR3 protein comes from TCRdb applying MiXCR to the 5' RACE reads. The sample lists 280,000 or so distinct CDR3 sequences, approximately 8% occurring once. Sequenced here: CD4+ T cells sorted from PBMCs, sampled 5 days after the yellow fever booster vaccination. The receptors shown here come from a man aged 18 to 30 who received the YFV17D yellow fever vaccine. CDR3s include the opening cysteine and the closing phenylalanine or tryptophan. Each record gives: D gene, clone size, V gene, J gene, CDR3 protein, CDR3 DNA. The D gene is left open where the match is weak. For some rows the clone size is stated as once, few or many, or as a class when expanded; others skip it.

.,few,TRBV4-1,TRBJ1-2,CASSQASLDYGYTF,TGCGCCAGCAGCCAAGCGTCGCTCGACTATGGCTACACCTTC
TRBD1,.,TRBV4-1,TRBJ1-1,CASSQLPGQGNTEAFF,TGCGCCAGCAGCCAATTACCGGGACAGGGGAACACTGAAGCTTTCTTT
.,few,TRBV25-1,TRBJ2-5,CASSDPVGGAGETQYF,TGTGCCAGCAGTGACCCCGTTGGGGGGGCGGGGGAGACCCAGTACTTC
.,many,TRBV7-8,TRBJ2-3,CASSPYGDTQYF,TGTGCCAGCAGCCCCTATGGAGATACGCAGTATTTT
TRBD2,many,TRBV7-3,TRBJ2-3,CASSSRGDGTDTQYF,TGTGCCAGCAGCTCCCGGGGGGATGGCACAGATACGCAGTATTTT
.,.,TRBV5-1,TRBJ1-4,CASSLEGATNEKLFF,TGCGCCAGCAGCTTGGAGGGTGCAACTAATGAAAAACTGTTTTTT
.,few,TRBV24-1,TRBJ2-1,CATSPLNRDNEQFF,TGTGCCACCAGCCCCCTCAACAGGGACAATGAGCAGTTCTTC
.,many,TRBV19,TRBJ2-5,CASSKADQETQYF,TGTGCCAGTAGTAAGGCGGACCAAGAGACCCAGTACTTC
TRBD1,.,TRBV9,TRBJ2-5,CASSVGGRGRGETQYF,TGTGCCAGCAGCGTAGGAGGAAGGGGGCGAGGGGAGACCCAGTACTTC
.,many,TRBV12-3/TRBV12-4,TRBJ1-2,CASSLSKGAVYGYTF,TGTGCCAGCAGTTTATCCAAAGGGGCCGTCTATGGCTACACCTTC
.,many,TRBV6-4,TRBJ2-3,CAPPRTDTQYF,TGTGCCCCACCCCGCACAGATACGCAGTATTTT
TRBD2,.,TRBV2,TRBJ2-7,CASSRTGGVEQYF,TGTGCCAGCAGTCGGACTGGGGGGGTCGAGCAGTACTTC
.,.,TRBV5-1,TRBJ1-1,CASSLAGQTSTEAFF,TGCGCCAGCAGCTTGGCCGGACAAACGAGCACTGAAGCTTTCTTT
.,few,TRBV12-3/TRBV12-4,TRBJ1-1,CASSPNGGRTEAFF,TGTGCCAGCAGTCCTAACGGGGGCCGGACTGAAGCTTTCTTT